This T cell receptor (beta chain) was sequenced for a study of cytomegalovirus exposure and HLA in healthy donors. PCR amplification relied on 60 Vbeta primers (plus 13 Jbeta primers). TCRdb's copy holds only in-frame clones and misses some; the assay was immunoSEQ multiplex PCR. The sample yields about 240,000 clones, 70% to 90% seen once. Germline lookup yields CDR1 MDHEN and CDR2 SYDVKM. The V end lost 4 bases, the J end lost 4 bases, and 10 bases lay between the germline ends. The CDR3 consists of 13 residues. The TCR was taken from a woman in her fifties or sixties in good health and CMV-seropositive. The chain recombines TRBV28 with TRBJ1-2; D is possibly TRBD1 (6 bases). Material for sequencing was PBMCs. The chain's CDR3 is CASSWGQGYGYTF. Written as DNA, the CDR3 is TGTGCCAGCAGTTGGGGGCAGGGCTATGGCTACACCTTC.